The rows below give T cell receptor beta chains drawn from one sample of a study of blood T cell repertoires in COVID-19. Some clones are missing from TCRdb's copy, which holds only in-frame ones; the method was immunoSEQ multiplex PCR. In the table there are 200,000 to 250,000 clones, approximately 80% of which are singletons. Sequenced input: peripheral blood. The source is a human donor in a cohort sampled during active COVID-19. Both conserved end residues are trimmed from each CDR3. Clone sizes are given selectively: once, few, many, or a class where the clone is expanded.

CDR3 protein	clone size	V gene	J gene
ATRAGQGTEAF	once	TRBV24-1	TRBJ1-1
AWSVDGGARKNEQF	NA	TRBV30	TRBJ2-1
ASSQDRDTEAF	NA	TRBV4-1	TRBJ1-1
ASSLETGAVSGTQY	NA	TRBV4-2	TRBJ2-3
ASREALDSPLH	once	TRBV6-5	TRBJ1-6
ASGFRDNEQF	NA	TRBV12-5	TRBJ2-1
ASGEGLAEQY	NA	TRBV27	TRBJ2-7
ASSYSATLETQY	NA	TRBV6-5	TRBJ2-5
ASSSRARGHGYT	NA	TRBV7-8	TRBJ1-2
ASSLMRSNQPQH	NA	TRBV28	TRBJ1-5
ASSLLRSQETQY	NA	TRBV11-2	TRBJ2-5
ASTASGGYQPQH	NA	TRBV6-5	TRBJ1-5
ASSQDRGQVNQPQH	NA	TRBV4-2	TRBJ1-5
ASRAGGINSPLH	NA	TRBV28	TRBJ1-6
ASSLGAGGQETQY	once	TRBV7-9	TRBJ2-5
ASSESGGEYNEQF	NA	TRBV7-3	TRBJ2-1
SVGGVSGYEQY	NA	TRBV29-1	TRBJ2-7
ASSRVPGEPQH	NA	TRBV5-6	TRBJ1-5
ASSPIGLGEETQY	NA	TRBV6-6	TRBJ2-5
AITEGTANTEAF	few	TRBV10-3	TRBJ1-1
ASSPLNTDTQY	NA	TRBV18	TRBJ2-3
ASAPWGRGETQY	NA	TRBV7-8	TRBJ2-5